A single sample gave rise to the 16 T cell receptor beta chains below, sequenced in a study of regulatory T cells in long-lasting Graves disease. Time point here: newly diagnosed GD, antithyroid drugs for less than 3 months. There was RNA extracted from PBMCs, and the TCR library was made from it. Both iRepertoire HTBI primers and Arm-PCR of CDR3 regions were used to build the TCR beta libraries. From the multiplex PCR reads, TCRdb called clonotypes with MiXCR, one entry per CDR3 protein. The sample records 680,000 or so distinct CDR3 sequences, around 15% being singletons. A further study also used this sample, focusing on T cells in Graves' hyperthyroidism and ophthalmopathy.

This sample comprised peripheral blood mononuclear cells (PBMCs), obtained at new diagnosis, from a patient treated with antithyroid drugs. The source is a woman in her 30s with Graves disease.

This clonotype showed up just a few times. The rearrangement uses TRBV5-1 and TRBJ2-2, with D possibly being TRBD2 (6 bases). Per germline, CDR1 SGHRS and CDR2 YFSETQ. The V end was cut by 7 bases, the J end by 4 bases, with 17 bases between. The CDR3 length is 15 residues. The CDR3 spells CASGGSRGFTGELFF. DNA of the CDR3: TGCGCCAGCGGGGGATCGCGGGGTTTCACCGGGGAGCTGTTTTTT.

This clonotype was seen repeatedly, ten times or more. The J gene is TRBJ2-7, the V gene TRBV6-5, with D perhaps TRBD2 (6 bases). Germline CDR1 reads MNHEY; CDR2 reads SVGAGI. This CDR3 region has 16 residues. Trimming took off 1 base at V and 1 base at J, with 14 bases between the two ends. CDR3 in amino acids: CASSYYGGVKSYEQYF. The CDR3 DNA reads TGTGCCAGCAGTTACTACGGGGGAGTTAAATCCTACGAGCAGTACTTC.

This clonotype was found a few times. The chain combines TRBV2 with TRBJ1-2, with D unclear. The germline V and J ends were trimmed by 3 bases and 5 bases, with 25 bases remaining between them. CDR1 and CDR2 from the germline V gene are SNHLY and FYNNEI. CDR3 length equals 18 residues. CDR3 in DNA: TGTGCCAGCAGTGATATGGGGTCGTTTCTATATATGATGTATGGCTACACCTTC. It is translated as CASSDMGSFLYMMYGYTF.

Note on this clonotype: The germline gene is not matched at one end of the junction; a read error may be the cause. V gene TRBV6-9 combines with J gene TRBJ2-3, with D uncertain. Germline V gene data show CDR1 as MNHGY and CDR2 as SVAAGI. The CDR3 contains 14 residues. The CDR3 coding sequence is TGTGCCAGCAGTTACTCACGGCTTTCGACGCAATTAGCTTTT. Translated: CASSYSRLSTQLAF.

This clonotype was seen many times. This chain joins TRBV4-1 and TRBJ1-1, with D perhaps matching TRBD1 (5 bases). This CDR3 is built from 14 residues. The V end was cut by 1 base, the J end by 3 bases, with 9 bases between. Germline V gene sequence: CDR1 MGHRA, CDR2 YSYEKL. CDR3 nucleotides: TGCGCCAGCAGCCAAGGGGGCAGTTACACTGAAGCTTTCTTT. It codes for CASSQGGSYTEAFF.

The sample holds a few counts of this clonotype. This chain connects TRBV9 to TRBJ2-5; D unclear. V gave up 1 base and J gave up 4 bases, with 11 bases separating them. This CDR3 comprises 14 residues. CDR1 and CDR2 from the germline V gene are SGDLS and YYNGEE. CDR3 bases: TGTGCCAGCAGCGTAAACCCTTCGATAGAGACCCAGTACTTC. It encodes CASSVNPSIETQYF.

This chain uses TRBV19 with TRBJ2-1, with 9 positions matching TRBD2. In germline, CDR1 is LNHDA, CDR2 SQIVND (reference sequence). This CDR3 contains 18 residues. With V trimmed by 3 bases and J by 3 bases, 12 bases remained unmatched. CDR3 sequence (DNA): TGTGCCAGTAGTATTATCGGGAGTAGCGGGAGTATCTACAATGAGCAGTTCTTC. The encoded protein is CASSIIGSSGSIYNEQFF.

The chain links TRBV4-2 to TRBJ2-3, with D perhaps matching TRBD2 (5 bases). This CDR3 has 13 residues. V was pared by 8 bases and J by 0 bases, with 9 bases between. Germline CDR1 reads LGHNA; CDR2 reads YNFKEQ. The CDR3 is CASGSTSTDTQYF. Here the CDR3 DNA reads TGTGCCAGCGGGAGTACTAGCACAGATACGCAGTATTTT.

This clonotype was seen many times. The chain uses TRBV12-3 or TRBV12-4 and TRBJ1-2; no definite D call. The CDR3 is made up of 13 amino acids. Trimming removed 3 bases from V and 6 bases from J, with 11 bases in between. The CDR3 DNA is TGTGCCAGCAGTTTGGTACAGACGAATGGCTACACCTTC. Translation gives CASSLVQTNGYTF.

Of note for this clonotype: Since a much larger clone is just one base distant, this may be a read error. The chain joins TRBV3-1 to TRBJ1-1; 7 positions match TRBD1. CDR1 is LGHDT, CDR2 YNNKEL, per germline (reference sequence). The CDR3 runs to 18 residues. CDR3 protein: CAGSPPAARGSMNTEAFF. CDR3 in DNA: TGTGCCGGCAGCCCGCCCGCGGCCAGGGGGAGCATGAACACTGAAGCTTTCTTT.

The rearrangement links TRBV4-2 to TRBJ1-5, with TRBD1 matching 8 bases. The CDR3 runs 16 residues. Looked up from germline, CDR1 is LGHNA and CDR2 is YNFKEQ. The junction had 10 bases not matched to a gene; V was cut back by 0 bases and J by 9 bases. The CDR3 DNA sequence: TGTGCCAGCAGCCAAGATCTTGGACAGGGTCTTCGGCCCCAGCATTTT. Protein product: CASSQDLGQGLRPQHF.

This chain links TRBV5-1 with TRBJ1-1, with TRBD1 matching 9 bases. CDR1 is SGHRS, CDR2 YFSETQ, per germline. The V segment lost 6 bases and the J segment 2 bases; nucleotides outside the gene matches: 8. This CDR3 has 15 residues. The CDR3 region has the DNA TGCGCCAGCATCGGTGTGGGACAGGGCAACACTGAAGCTTTCTTT. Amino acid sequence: CASIGVGQGNTEAFF.

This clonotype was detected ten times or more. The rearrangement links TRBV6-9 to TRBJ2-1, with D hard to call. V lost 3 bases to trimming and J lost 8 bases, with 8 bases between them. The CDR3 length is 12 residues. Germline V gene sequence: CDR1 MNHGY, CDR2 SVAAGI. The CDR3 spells CASSYSKDEQFF. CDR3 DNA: TGTGCCAGCAGTTACTCGAAGGATGAGCAGTTCTTC.

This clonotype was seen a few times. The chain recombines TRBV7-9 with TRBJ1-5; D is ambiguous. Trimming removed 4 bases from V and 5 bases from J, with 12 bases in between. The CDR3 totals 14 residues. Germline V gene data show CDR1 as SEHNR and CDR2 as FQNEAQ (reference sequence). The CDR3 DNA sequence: TGTGCCAGCAGCTCCAGCTATTATGATCAGCCCCAGCATTTT. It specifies CASSSSYYDQPQHF.

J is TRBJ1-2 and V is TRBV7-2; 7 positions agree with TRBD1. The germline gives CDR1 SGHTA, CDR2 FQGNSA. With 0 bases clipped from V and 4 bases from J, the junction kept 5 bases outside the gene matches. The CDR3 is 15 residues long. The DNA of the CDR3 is TGTGCCAGCAGCTTAGCGGGGGGGACAGTCTATGGCTACACCTTC. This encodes CASSLAGGTVYGYTF.

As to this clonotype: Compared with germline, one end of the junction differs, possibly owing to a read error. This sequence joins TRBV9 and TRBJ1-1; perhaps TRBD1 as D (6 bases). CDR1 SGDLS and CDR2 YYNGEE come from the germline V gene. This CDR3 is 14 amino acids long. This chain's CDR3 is CGSSVLGGNTEAFF. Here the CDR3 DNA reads TGTGGCAGCAGCGTCCTAGGGGGGAACACTGAAGCTTTCTTT.